This T cell receptor (beta chain) comes out of a study of OX40 agonist ivuxolimab in advanced cancers. Study-wide points: Fewer expanded clones were found on average in CD4+ than in CD8+ T cells.

This clone was seen only a few times. No antigen is known for it. Clones were read by immunoSEQ multiplex PCR, and TCRdb kept only the in-frame ones, dropping some. The sample lists 30,000 to 35,000 clones; roughly 87% were seen once. The CDR3 is 14 residues long. In germline, CDR1 is SGHDN, CDR2 FVKESK. V gave up 5 bases and J gave up 4 bases; unmatched junction bases: 4. The receptor was derived from an adult with an advanced solid tumor such as melanoma, head and neck, liver or kidney cancer. The starting material was CD4+ or CD8+ T cells sorted from blood, obtained in a trial of the OX40 agonist ivuxolimab. The chain is built from TRBV14 and TRBJ2-5; the match to TRBD1 covers 10 bases. CDR3: CASSADRGRETQYF. The CDR3 DNA sequence: TGTGCCAGCAGCGCGGACAGGGGGAGAGAGACCCAGTACTTC.